Below, one T cell receptor (beta chain) is given with its context. The V end was cut by 0 bases, the J end by 7 bases, with 9 bases between. Germline CDR1 and CDR2: LGHDT and YNNKEL (reference sequence). CDR3 length: 13 residues. This entry comes from a study of blood T cell repertoires in COVID-19. Some clones are missing from TCRdb's copy, which holds only in-frame ones; the method was immunoSEQ multiplex PCR. The sample has 280,000 or so clones, 88% seen once. This receptor was obtained from a man aged 18 to 29 with active or convalescent COVID-19. This chain joins TRBV3-1 (or the pseudogene TRBV3-2) and TRBJ1-2; no reliable D call. What was sequenced was peripheral blood. For the CDR3, the DNA is TGTGCCAGCAGCCAAGAGACTTCCCTTGGCTACACCTTC. This sequence encodes CASSQETSLGYTF.